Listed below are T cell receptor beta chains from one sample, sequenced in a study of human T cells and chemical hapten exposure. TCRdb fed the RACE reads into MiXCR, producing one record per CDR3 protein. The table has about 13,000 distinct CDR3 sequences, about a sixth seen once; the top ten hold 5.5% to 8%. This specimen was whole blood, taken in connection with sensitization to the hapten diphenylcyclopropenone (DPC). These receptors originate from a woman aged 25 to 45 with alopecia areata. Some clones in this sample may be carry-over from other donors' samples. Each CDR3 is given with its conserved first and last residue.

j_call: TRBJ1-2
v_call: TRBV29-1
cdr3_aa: CSVDGTGYGYTF

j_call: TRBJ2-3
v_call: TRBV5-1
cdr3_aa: CASSPEPSTVGTDTQYF

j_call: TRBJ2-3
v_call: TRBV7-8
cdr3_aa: CASSLAGRGSSTDTQYF

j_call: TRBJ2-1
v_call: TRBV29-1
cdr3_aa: CSVVLWQGGNNEQFF

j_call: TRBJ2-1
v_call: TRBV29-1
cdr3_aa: CSGLSGRNNEQFF

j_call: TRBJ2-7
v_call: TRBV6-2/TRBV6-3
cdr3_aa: CASSYELSRGEQYF

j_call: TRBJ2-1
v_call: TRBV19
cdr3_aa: CASSISTNEQFF

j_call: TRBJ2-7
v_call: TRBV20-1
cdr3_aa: CSASGGGYEQYF

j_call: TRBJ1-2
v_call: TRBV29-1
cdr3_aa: CSVEGQGLNYGYTF

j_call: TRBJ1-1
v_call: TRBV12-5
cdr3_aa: CASGAGTGGPNTEAFF

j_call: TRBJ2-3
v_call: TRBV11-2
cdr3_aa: CASSSTSTRGTQYF

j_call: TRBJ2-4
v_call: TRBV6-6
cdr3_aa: CASSLSGQGSGQNIQYF

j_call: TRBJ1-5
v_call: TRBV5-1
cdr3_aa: CASSPDGGASNQPQHF

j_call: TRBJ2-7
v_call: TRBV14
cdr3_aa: CASSQYYEQYF

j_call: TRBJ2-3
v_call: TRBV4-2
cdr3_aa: CASSQGGAIISTDTQYF

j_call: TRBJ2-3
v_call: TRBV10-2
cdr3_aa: CAITGGTEDTQYF

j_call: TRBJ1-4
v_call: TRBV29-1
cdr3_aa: CSVSGQGEKLFF

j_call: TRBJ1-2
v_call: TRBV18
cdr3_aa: CASSPIGELPNMGYGYTF

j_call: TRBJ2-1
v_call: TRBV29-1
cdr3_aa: CSVEREAGEQFF

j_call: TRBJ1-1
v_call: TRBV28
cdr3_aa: CASRAGKPPEAFF

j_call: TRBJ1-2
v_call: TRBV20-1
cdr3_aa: CSANWQGAFGYTF

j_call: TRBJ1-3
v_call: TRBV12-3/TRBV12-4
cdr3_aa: CASSDTGKGFGNTIYF

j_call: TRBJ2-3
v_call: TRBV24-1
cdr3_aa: CATSDLSQSTDTQYF

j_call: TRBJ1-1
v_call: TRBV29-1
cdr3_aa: CSVVGAIDEAFF

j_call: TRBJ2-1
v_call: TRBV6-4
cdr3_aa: CASSDAGGRDEQFF

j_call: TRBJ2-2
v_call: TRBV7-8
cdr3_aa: CASSPRNRGPTGELFF

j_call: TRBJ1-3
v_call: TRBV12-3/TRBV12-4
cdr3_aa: CASSSINPPTRIWDRDTIYF

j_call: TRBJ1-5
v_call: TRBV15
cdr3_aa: CATSVGGTGQPQHF

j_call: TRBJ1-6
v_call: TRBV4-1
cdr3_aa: CASSQVAGTPNSPLHF

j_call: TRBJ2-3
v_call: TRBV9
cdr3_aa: CASSTRQGGTDTQYF

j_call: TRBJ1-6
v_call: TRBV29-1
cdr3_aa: CSVKTGEYSPLHF

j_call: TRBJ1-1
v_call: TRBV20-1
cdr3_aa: CSARGWGFTEAFF